The 8 T cell receptor beta chains listed next were all sequenced from one sample in a study of blood T cell repertoires in COVID-19. Data came from immunoSEQ multiplex PCR; TCRdb stores just in-frame clones and leaves some out. Of approximately 240,000 clones in the sample, 80% to 85% were seen once. Sequenced: peripheral blood. The receptors derive from a woman between 25 and 40 years old who had recovered from COVID-19.

The table lists this clone with a count of one. The rearrangement uses TRBV28 and TRBJ2-1, with 10 bases identical to TRBD2. Germline V lookup: CDR1 MDHEN, CDR2 SYDVKM. CDR3 length equals 16 residues. The V segment lost 6 bases and the J segment 8 bases; nucleotides outside the gene matches: 13. The CDR3 region has the DNA TGTGCCAGCAGCTTGACAGCGGGAGGGCTAGTTGATGAGCAGTTCTTC. Protein product: CASSLTAGGLVDEQFF. The whole variable domain, remainder taken from reference TRBV28 and TRBJ2-1, is DVKVTQSSRYLVKRTGEKVFLECVQDMDHENMFWYRQDPGLGLRLIYFSYDVKMKEKGDIPEGYSVSREKKERFSLILESASTNQTSMYLCASSLTAGGLVDEQFFGPGTRLTVL.

The V gene is TRBV27, the J gene TRBJ2-7; tentatively, D is TRBD1 (6 bases). The CDR3 consists of 15 residues. The V end lost 0 bases, the J end lost 5 bases, and 14 bases lay between the germline ends. Per germline, CDR1 MNHEY and CDR2 SMNVEV (reference sequence). The chain's CDR3 is CASSLSLLDRNEQYF. The CDR3 DNA sequence: TGTGCCAGCAGTTTATCCCTCCTAGACAGGAACGAGCAGTACTTC.

The genes are TRBV27 and TRBJ1-2, with a tentative D call TRBD1 (5 bases). This CDR3 contains 15 residues. The germline CDR1 and CDR2 sequences are MNHEY and SMNVEV (reference sequence). V was trimmed by 7 bases and J by 4 bases, leaving 19 bases between them. The CDR3 loop reads CASTRSTGGSYGYTF. DNA of the CDR3: TGTGCCAGCACCCGATCAACAGGAGGGAGCTATGGCTACACCTTC.

The genes are TRBV10-1 and TRBJ2-1; a weak D match, TRBD2 (6 bases). CDR3 length: 16 amino acids. With 1 base removed from V and 1 base from J, the gap between germline ends came to 11 bases. Per germline, CDR1 WNHNN and CDR2 SYGVQD (reference sequence). The CDR3 region is CASSEFQRASYNEQFF. DNA of the CDR3: TGCGCCAGCAGTGAGTTCCAGCGGGCTTCCTACAATGAGCAGTTCTTC.

The V gene is TRBV14, the J gene TRBJ2-1, with 7 bases lining up with TRBD2. CDR1 is SGHDN and CDR2 is FVKESK in the germline V gene. J was trimmed by 10 bases and V by 7 bases; bases with no gene match: 13. The CDR3 covers 14 residues. In DNA, the CDR3 is TGTGCCAGCAAGTTGAGCGGGAAGGTCCAAGAGCAGTTCTTC. Translating it yields CASKLSGKVQEQFF. The variable domain in full, completed from reference TRBV14 and TRBJ2-1, reads EAGVTQFPSHSVIEKGQTVTLRCDPISGHDNLYWYRRVMGKEIKFLLHFVKESKQDESGMPNNRFLAERTGGTYSTLKVQPAELEDSGVYFCASKLSGKVQEQFFGPGTRLTVL.

This chain links TRBV7-9 with TRBJ2-3; 10 bases match TRBD2. Germline CDR1 reads SEHNR; CDR2 reads FQNEAQ (reference sequence). The CDR3 is made up of 14 amino acids. Trimming took 5 bases from V and 6 from J; bases not matched to a gene: 5. CDR3 region: CASSPTTSGDTQYF. The CDR3 coding sequence is TGTGCCAGCAGCCCCACGACTAGCGGGGATACGCAGTATTTT.

The chain uses TRBV28 and TRBJ2-3, with D tentatively TRBD1 (5 bases). V gave up 1 base and J gave up 5 bases, with 16 bases separating them. Germline assignment: CDR1 MDHEN and CDR2 SYDVKM. The CDR3 covers 16 residues. CDR3 nucleotides: TGTGCCAGCAGTTTATCCCAGGGTTGGATAGGAGATACGCAGTATTTT. Residues: CASSLSQGWIGDTQYF. The entire variable domain, with the rest obtained from reference TRBV28 and TRBJ2-3, is as follows: DVKVTQSSRYLVKRTGEKVFLECVQDMDHENMFWYRQDPGLGLRLIYFSYDVKMKEKGDIPEGYSVSREKKERFSLILESASTNQTSMYLCASSLSQGWIGDTQYFGPGTRLTVL.

This clone was counted a single time. V usage is TRBV11-2 and J usage is TRBJ2-1; 13 nucleotides match TRBD2. Germline loops: CDR1 SGHAT, CDR2 FQNNGV. The CDR3 extends over 15 amino acids. V dropped 5 bases and J dropped 6; count of bases not matched to a gene: 4. CDR3 region: CASSLGLAGTNEQFF. The CDR3 nucleotides are TGTGCCAGCAGCCTGGGACTAGCGGGGACCAATGAGCAGTTCTTC.